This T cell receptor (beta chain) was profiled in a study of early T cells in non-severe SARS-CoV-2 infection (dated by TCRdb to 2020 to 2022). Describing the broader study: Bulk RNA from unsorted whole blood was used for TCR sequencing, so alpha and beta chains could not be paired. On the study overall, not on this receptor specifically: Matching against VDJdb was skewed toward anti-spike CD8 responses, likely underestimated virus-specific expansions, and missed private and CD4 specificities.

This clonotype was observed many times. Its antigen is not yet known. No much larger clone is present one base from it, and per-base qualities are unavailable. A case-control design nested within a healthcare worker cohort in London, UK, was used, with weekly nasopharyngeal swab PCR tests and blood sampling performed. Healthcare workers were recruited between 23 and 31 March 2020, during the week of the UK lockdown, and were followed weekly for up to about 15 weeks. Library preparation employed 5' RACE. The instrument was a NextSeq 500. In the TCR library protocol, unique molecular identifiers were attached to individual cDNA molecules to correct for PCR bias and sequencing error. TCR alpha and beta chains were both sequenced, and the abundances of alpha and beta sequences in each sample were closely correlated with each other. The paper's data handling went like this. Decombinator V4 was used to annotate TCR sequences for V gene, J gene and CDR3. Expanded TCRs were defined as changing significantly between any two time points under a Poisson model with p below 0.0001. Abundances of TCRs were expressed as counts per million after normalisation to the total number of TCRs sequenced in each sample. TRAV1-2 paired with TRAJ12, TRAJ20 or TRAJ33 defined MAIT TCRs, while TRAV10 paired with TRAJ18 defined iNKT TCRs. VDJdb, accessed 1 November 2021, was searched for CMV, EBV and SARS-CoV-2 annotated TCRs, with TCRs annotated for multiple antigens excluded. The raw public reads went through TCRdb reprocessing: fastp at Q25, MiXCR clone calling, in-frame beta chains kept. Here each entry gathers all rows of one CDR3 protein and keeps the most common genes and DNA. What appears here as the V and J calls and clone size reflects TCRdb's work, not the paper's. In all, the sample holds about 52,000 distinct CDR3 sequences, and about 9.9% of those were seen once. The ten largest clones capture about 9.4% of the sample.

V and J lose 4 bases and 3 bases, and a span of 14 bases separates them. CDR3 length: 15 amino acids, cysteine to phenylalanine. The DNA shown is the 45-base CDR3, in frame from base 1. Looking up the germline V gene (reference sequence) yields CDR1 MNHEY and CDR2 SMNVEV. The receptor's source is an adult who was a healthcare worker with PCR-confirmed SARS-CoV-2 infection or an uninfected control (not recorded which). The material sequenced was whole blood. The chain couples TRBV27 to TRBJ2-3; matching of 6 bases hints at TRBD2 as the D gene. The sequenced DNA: TGTGCCAGCAGTTCAGCGGGTATCATGACAGATACGCAGTATTTT. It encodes CASSSAGIMTDTQYF.